The 18 T cell receptor beta chains below all came from one sample that was sequenced in a study of blood T cell repertoires in COVID-19. The repertoire was sequenced with immunoSEQ multiplex PCR; TCRdb's copy has only in-frame clones and lacks some. There are about 530,000 clones in the sample; roughly 91% occur only once, and less than 9.5% lies in the top ten. Sequenced material: peripheral blood. All receptors derive from a woman in her 50s with COVID-19, enrolled during active disease.

This clone appeared a single time. The chain has TRBV28 and TRBJ1-2; the D is unclear. Per germline, CDR1 MDHEN and CDR2 SYDVKM. Between the trimmed V and J ends, which lost 3 bases and 3 bases, there was a span of 17 bases. The CDR3 contains 16 residues. CDR3 nucleotides: TGTGCCAGCAGTTTTCCCCTGGGCAGAAGCTACTATGGCTACACCTTC. This translates into CASSFPLGRSYYGYTF.

The chain has TRBV6-6 and TRBJ1-4, with D tentatively TRBD1 (5 bases). The V gene lost 7 bases and the J gene lost 8 bases, with 14 bases spanning the gap. Germline V gene data show CDR1 as MNHNY and CDR2 as SVGAGI (reference sequence). The CDR3 extends over 13 amino acids. CDR3 in amino acids: CASTPGGDEKLFF. CDR3 bases: TGTGCCAGCACCCCGGGGGGTGACGAAAAACTGTTTTTT.

This clone has only a few counts. V gene TRBV3-1 (or the pseudogene TRBV3-2) combines with J gene TRBJ2-2, with D possibly matching TRBD1 (6 bases). Trimming left V 6 bases short and J 1 base short, with 12 bases between. Germline CDR1 LGHDT, CDR2 YNNKEL (reference sequence). The CDR3 runs 15 residues. For the CDR3, the DNA is TGTGCCAGCAGAACGGACAGTGAGAACACCGGGGAGCTGTTTTTT. It translates to CASRTDSENTGELFF.

The chain uses TRBV15 and TRBJ1-1; D remains unclear. The CDR3 is made up of 12 amino acids. The germline CDR1 and CDR2 sequences are LNHNV and YYDKDF (reference sequence). The V gene lost 8 bases and the J gene lost 4 bases, with 11 bases spanning the gap. The CDR3 region is CATRGGPTEAFF. CDR3 bases: TGTGCCACCCGCGGAGGGCCCACTGAAGCTTTCTTT.

This rearrangement joins TRBV28 to TRBJ2-3; TRBD2 matches 12 bases. The CDR3 has 15 amino acids. Germline lookup yields CDR1 MDHEN and CDR2 SYDVKM. The trim removed 10 bases at V and 3 bases at J, leaving 8 bases unmatched. In DNA, the CDR3 is TGTGCCATAACTAGCGGGGGGAGGGGTACAGATACGCAGTATTTT. Encoded protein: CAITSGGRGTDTQYF.

V is TRBV6-5 and J is TRBJ2-3, with D perhaps TRBD2 (7 bases). The CDR3 spans 14 residues. Germline values: CDR1 MNHEY, CDR2 SVGAGI. V lost 5 bases to trimming and J lost 5 bases, with 14 bases between them. In DNA, the CDR3 is TGTGCCAGCAGTCGGGGGGCCAAGGGAGATACGCAGTATTTT. Translated, it gives CASSRGAKGDTQYF.

The chain links TRBV6-5 to TRBJ1-1; perhaps TRBD1 as D (6 bases). V dropped 6 bases and J dropped 5 bases, with 19 bases sitting between them. This CDR3 contains 15 residues. Germline CDR1 and CDR2: MNHEY and SVGAGI. CDR3 coding DNA: TGTGCCAGCAGGGCGGGGGGACAAGGGAAGACTGAAGCTTTCTTT. This sequence encodes CASRAGGQGKTEAFF.

The chain combines TRBV18 with TRBJ1-5; 12 bases fit TRBD1. CDR1 and CDR2 (germline): KGHSH, LQKENI. The J segment lost 0 bases and the V segment lost 4 bases, leaving 7 bases of the junction unmatched. CDR3 length: 18 amino acids. The CDR3: CASSLEGTGGTSNQPQHF. CDR3 sequence (DNA): TGTGCCAGCTCACTAGAAGGGACAGGGGGCACTAGCAATCAGCCCCAGCATTTT. The complete variable domain, with remaining parts taken from reference TRBV18 and TRBJ1-5, reads NAGVMQNPRHLVRRRGQEARLRCSPMKGHSHVYWYRQLPEEGLKFMVYLQKENIIDESGMPKERFSAEFPKEGPSILRIQQVVRGDSAAYFCASSLEGTGGTSNQPQHFGDGTRLSIL.

This chain joins TRBV27 and TRBJ1-6; 8 nucleotides match TRBD1. Germline CDR1 and CDR2: MNHEY and SMNVEV (reference sequence). V lost 5 bases to trimming and J lost 8 bases; unmatched junction nucleotides: 2. The CDR3 is 13 residues long. CDR3 DNA sequence: TGTGCCAGCAGTCCGACAGGGGATTCACCCCTCCACTTT. Protein product: CASSPTGDSPLHF.

This clone was seen ten or more times. The chain uses TRBV7-9 and TRBJ1-5; 12 nucleotides align to TRBD1. V shed 3 bases and J 2 bases; nucleotides not matched to a gene: 5. This CDR3 spans 17 amino acids. The germline gives CDR1 SEHNR, CDR2 FQNEAQ (reference sequence). The CDR3 DNA follows: TGTGCCAGCAGCTTTGGGACAGGGGGCCGTGGCAATCAGCCCCAGCATTTT. It yields the protein CASSFGTGGRGNQPQHF.

This clone has just one count. This chain joins TRBV6-4 and TRBJ2-3; possible D gene TRBD1, 6 bases. Deletions cut 0 bases from V and 6 bases from J, with 7 bases between. Per germline, CDR1 MRHNA and CDR2 SNTAGT. This CDR3 has 13 amino acids. CDR3 protein: CASSDSQGDTQYF. DNA for the CDR3: TGTGCCAGCAGTGACTCTCAGGGGGATACGCAGTATTTT.

The CDR3, as DNA: TGCAGTGCTAGAGCCGTACAAGACACCTTC. Translation gives CSARAVQDTF. This sequence joins TRBV20-1 and TRBJ1-2; D gene ambiguous. The V and J ends lost 1 base and 12 bases respectively, with 9 bases between them. The CDR3 is made up of 10 amino acids. The germline CDR1 and CDR2 sequences are DFQATT and SNEGSKA (reference sequence).

V usage is TRBV5-1 and J usage is TRBJ2-1; 9 bases fit TRBD2. The germline gives CDR1 SGHRS, CDR2 YFSETQ. The CDR3 sequence is 14 residues long. The J segment lost 7 bases and the V segment lost 2 bases, leaving 4 bases of the junction unmatched. The CDR3 loop reads CASSFGGGANEQFF. As DNA, the CDR3 is TGCGCCAGCAGCTTCGGCGGGGGGGCTAATGAGCAGTTCTTC.

This chain connects TRBV15 to TRBJ2-2, with D possibly TRBD1 on 6 matching bases. The CDR3 is made up of 13 amino acids. Germline CDR1 is LNHNV and CDR2 is YYDKDF (reference sequence). Trimming took off 4 bases at V and 4 bases at J, with 7 bases between the two ends. CDR3 residues: CATSMDSTGELFF. The CDR3 DNA follows: TGTGCCACCAGCATGGACAGCACCGGGGAGCTGTTTTTT. Drawing the rest from reference TRBV15 and TRBJ2-2, the complete variable domain is DAMVIQNPRYQVTQFGKPVTLSCSQTLNHNVMYWYQQKSSQAPKLLFHYYDKDFNNEADTPDNFQSRRPNTSFCFLDIRSPGLGDTAMYLCATSMDSTGELFFGEGSRLTVL.

The chain combines TRBV10-3 with TRBJ1-2; 10 bases are shared with TRBD1. The junction had 5 bases not matched to a gene; V was cut back by 7 bases and J by 3 bases. Germline CDR1 and CDR2: ENHRY and SYGVKD. The CDR3 consists of 14 residues. The CDR3 nucleotides read TGTGCCATCACCGGGGACAGGGGCGACTATGGCTACACCTTC. Translated, it gives CAITGDRGDYGYTF.

In its sample, this clone was seen a few times. The rearrangement links TRBV10-1 to TRBJ1-1; 9 bases match TRBD1. The V segment lost 5 bases and the J segment 11 bases; nucleotides outside the gene matches: 9. Germline lookup yields CDR1 WNHNN and CDR2 SYGVQD (reference sequence). The CDR3 runs to 13 residues. The CDR3, as DNA: TGCGCCAGCAGTTCGACAGGGGGTGTGCGGGCTTTCTTT. It specifies CASSSTGGVRAFF.

The gene calls are TRBV3-1 (or the pseudogene TRBV3-2) and TRBJ1-1; the D is unclear. V was clipped by 7 bases and J by 3 bases, with 15 bases between them. The CDR3 is made up of 14 amino acids. The germline V gene encodes CDR1 LGHDT and CDR2 YNNKEL (reference sequence). The CDR3 sequence: CASTFGRLDTEAFF. The CDR3 DNA reads as TGTGCCAGCACCTTCGGGAGGTTGGACACTGAAGCTTTCTTT.

The chain uses TRBV3-1 (or the pseudogene TRBV3-2) and TRBJ2-1; perhaps TRBD1 as D (5 bases). Per the germline V gene, CDR1 is LGHDT and CDR2 is YNNKEL (reference sequence). The CDR3 runs to 15 residues. Trimming took off 4 bases at V and 0 bases at J, with 10 bases between the two ends. CDR3 protein: CASSLPDSSYNEQFF. In nucleotides, the CDR3 is TGTGCCAGCAGCCTTCCTGACAGCTCCTACAATGAGCAGTTCTTC.